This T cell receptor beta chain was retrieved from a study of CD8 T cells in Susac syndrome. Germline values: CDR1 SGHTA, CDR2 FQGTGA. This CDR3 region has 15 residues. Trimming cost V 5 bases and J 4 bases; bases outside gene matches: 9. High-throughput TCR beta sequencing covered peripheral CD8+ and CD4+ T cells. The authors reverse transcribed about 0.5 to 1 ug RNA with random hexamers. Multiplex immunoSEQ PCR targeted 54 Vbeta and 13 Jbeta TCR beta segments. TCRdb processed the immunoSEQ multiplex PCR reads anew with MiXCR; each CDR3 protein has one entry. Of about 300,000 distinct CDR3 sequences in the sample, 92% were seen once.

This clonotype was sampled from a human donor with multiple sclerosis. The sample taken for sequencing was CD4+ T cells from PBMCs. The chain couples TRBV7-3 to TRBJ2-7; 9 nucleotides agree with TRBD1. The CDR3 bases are TGTGCCAGCAGCGAAGGACCGGGACAGGGTTACGAGCAGTACTTC. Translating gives CASSEGPGQGYEQYF.